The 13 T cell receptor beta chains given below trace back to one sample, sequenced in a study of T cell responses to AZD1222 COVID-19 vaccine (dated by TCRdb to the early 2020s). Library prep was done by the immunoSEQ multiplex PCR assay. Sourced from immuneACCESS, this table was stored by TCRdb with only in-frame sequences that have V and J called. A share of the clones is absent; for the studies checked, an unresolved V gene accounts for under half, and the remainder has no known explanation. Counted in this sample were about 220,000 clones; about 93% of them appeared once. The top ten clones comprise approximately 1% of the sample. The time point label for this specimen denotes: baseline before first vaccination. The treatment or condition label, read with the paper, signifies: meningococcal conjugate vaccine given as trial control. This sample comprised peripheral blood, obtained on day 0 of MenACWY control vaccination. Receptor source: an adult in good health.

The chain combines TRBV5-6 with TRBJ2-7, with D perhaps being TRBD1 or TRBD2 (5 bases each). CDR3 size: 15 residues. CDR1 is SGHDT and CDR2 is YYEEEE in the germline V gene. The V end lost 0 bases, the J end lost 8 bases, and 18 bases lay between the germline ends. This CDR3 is CASSLVWGPSEKQYF. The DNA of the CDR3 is TGTGCCAGCAGCTTGGTTTGGGGACCCTCTGAAAAGCAGTACTTC.

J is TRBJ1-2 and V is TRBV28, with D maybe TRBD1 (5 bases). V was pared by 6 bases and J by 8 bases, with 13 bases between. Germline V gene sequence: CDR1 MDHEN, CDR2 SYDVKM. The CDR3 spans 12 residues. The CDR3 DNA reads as TGTGCCAGCAGCCTCGGGGCCGGCGGCTACACCTTC. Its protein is CASSLGAGGYTF.

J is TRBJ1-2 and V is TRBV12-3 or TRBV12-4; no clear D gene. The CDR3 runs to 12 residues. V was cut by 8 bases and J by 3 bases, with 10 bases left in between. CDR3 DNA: TGTGCCAGCCTAGGGTTGGACTATGGCTACACCTTC. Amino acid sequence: CASLGLDYGYTF.

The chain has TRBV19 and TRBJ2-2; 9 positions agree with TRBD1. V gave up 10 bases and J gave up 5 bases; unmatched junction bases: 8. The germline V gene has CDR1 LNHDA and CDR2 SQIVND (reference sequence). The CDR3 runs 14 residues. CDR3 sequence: CATGGTGHTGELFF. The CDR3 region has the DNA TGTGCCACAGGGGGGACAGGGCATACCGGGGAGCTGTTTTTT.

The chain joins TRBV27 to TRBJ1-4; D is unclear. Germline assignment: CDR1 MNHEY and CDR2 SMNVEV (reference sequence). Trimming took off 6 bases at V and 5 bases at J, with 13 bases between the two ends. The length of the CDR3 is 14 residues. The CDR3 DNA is TGTGCCAGCAGCTCTCTTGCAGCCAATGAAAAACTGTTTTTT. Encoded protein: CASSSLAANEKLFF. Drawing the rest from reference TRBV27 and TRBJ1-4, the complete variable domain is EAQVTQNPRYLITVTGKKLTVTCSQNMNHEYMSWYRQDPGLGLRQIYYSMNVEVTDKGDVPEGYKVSRKEKRNFPLILESPSPNQTSLYFCASSSLAANEKLFFGSGTQLSVL.

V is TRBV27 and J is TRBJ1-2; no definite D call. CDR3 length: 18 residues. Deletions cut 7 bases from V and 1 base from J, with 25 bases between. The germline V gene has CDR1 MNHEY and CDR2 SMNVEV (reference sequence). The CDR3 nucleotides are TGTGCCAGCACCTCCCATTTAGGGATACAATTTCTTAACTATGGCTACACCTTC. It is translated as CASTSHLGIQFLNYGYTF.

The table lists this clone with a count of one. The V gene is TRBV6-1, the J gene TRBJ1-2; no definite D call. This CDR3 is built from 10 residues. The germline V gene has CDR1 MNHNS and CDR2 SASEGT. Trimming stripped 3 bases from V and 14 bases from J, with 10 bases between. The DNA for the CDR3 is TGTGCCAGCAGTGAGGAAGCCCAGACCTTC. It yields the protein CASSEEAQTF.

CDR3 in DNA: TGTGCCCATTCCCCGACAAATAATTCACCCCTCCACTTT. Its translation is CAHSPTNNSPLHF. The chain carries TRBV6-6 and TRBJ1-6; no clear D. The germline V and J ends were trimmed by 11 bases and 5 bases, with 13 bases remaining between them. Germline CDR1 MNHNY, CDR2 SVGAGI (reference sequence). This CDR3 is built from 13 residues.

CDR3 protein: CASSYSRTSTYGYTF. The CDR3 DNA follows: TGTGCCAGCAGTTACTCGAGGACTAGCACTTATGGCTACACCTTC. The chain joins TRBV6-5 to TRBJ1-2; D is uncertain. The CDR3 loop spans 15 amino acids. Germline V gene data show CDR1 as MNHEY and CDR2 as SVGAGI. The ends were cut back, 0 bases at V and 5 bases at J, with 13 bases in the middle.

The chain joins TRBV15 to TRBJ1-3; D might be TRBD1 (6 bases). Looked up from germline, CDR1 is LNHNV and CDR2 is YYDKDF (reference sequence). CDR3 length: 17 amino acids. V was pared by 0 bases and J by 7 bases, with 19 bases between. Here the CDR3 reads CATSREGTSPGRNTIYF. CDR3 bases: TGTGCCACCAGCAGAGAAGGGACAAGTCCCGGTCGGAACACCATATATTTT.

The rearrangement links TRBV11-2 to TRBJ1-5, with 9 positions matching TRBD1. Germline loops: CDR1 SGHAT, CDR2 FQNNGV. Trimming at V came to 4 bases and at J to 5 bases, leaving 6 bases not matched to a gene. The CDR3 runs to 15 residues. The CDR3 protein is CASSSGQGTYQPQHF. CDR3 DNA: TGTGCCAGCAGCTCAGGACAGGGGACTTATCAGCCCCAGCATTTT.

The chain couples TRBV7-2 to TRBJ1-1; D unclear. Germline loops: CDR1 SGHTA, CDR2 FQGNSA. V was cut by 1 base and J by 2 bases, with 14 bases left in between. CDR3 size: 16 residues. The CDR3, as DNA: TGTGCCAGCAGCTTAGGTTCCTTGGGATCAAACACTGAAGCTTTCTTT. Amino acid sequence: CASSLGSLGSNTEAFF.

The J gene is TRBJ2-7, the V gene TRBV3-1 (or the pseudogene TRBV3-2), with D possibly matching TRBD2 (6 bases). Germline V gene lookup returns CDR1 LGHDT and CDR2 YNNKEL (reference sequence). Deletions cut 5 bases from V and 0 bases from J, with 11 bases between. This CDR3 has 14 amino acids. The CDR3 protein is CASSTRGSSYEQYF. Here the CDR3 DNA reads TGTGCCAGCAGCACCCGGGGGTCCTCCTACGAGCAGTACTTC.